The entry below gives a single T cell receptor beta chain sequence along with its context. Antigen: not known. The entry originates in a study of blood T cells in healthy people across ages. A sample-barcoded 5' primer and a J-beta primer mix were used in a second PCR of roughly 6 to 11 cycles. Tagging of each cDNA molecule was performed by a template-switch adaptor with 12 random nucleotides. MiXCR, applied by TCRdb to the 5' RACE reads, yields one record per CDR3 protein. The data show 750,000 to 950,000 distinct CDR3 sequences, under 30% seen once. The CDR3 has 16 residues. V shed 4 bases and J shed 1 base, with 15 bases lying between them. The germline V gene encodes CDR1 KGHDR and CDR2 SFDVKD. Study-level findings and limits: Getting older went along with TCR beta diversity per million T cells dropping roughly linearly.

This same sample was also taken into another study, of T cells of mothers and their children. As reported in that work: Three healthy Caucasian mothers and their six children donated. Slightly, though not significantly, more overlap was seen in related than in unrelated mother-child pairs.

This sequence originates from a boy younger than 18 in good health. The chain couples TRBV24-1 to TRBJ1-1; TRBD1 might be the D (6 bases). Material for sequencing was blood. The CDR3 is CATSEPTDSWNTEAFF. The CDR3 DNA reads TGTGCCACCAGTGAACCCACGGACAGTTGGAACACTGAAGCTTTCTTT.